Detailed here is one T cell receptor (beta chain). Its matching antigen is unknown. Those patients with uncontrolled infection, other autoimmune disease, pregnancy or lactation were excluded. Based on clinical symptoms, serum thyroxine and TRAb, thyroid ultrasound and orbital computed tomography, diagnoses were reached. The sample is drawn from a study of T cells in Graves' hyperthyroidism and ophthalmopathy. General observations from the study: The blood repertoire included most of the expanded thyroid clonotypes above 0.001. Stable hyperthyroidism was told apart from ophthalmopathy by a model built on 13 V-J features.

Germline V lookup: CDR1 LNHDA, CDR2 SQIVND (reference sequence). The CDR3 spans 14 residues. V lost 4 bases to trimming and J lost 4 bases, with 13 bases between them. Amplification of TCR beta CDR3 regions used RNA as the template. First-round RT-PCR with HTBI primers amplified the TCR CDR3 region. One entry per CDR3 protein, called by TCRdb with MiXCR from the multiplex PCR reads. The sample yields about 700,000 distinct CDR3 sequences, nearly 45% seen once. Sample: peripheral blood or thyroid tissue (not recorded which). The chain is built from TRBV19 and TRBJ1-2; possible D gene TRBD1, 6 bases. The source is an adult man with Graves' disease, either hyperthyroidism or ophthalmopathy (not recorded which). The CDR3 DNA is TGTGCCAGTAGTAATCAGGACAGATCCTATGGCTACACCTTC. Its protein is CASSNQDRSYGYTF.